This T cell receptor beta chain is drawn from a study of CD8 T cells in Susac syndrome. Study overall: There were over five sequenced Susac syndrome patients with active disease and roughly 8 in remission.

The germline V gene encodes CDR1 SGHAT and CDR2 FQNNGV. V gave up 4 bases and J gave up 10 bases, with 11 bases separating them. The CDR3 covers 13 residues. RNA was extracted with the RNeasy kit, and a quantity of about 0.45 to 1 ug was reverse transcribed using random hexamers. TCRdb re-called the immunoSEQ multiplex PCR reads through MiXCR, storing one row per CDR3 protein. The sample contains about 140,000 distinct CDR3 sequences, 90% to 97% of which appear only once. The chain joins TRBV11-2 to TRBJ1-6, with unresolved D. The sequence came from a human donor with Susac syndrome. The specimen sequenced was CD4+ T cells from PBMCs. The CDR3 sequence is CASSWEGRSPLHF. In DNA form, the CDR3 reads TGTGCCAGCAGCTGGGAAGGGCGGTCACCCCTCCACTTT.